The 11 T cell receptor beta chains listed next were all sequenced from one sample in a study of shared clonotypes between healthy human individuals. Profiled with immunoSEQ multiplex PCR; TCRdb holds only in-frame clones, not every one. The sample shows around 430,000 clones, about 85% of them seen only once. The sequenced sample consisted of PBMCs. The receptors were sampled from a woman aged 40-49 years in good health. Some clones in this sample may be carry-over from other donors' samples.

The rearrangement joins TRBV18 to TRBJ1-4; unclear D gene. The CDR3 is made up of 17 amino acids. Germline lookup yields CDR1 KGHSH and CDR2 LQKENI. Trimming left V 0 bases short and J 4 bases short, with 15 bases between. The CDR3 region is CASSPPEAGWDNEKLFF. The CDR3 DNA follows: TGTGCCAGCTCACCACCGGAGGCAGGTTGGGATAATGAAAAACTGTTTTTT.

The rearrangement uses TRBV6-1 and TRBJ2-5, with 7 bases that match TRBD2. The junction had 2 bases not matched to a gene; V was cut back by 6 bases and J by 1 base. Germline V gene sequence: CDR1 MNHNS, CDR2 SASEGT. There are 13 residues in the CDR3. The CDR3 sequence is CASRPSGQETQYF. CDR3 nucleotide sequence: TGTGCCAGCAGGCCTAGCGGCCAAGAGACCCAGTACTTC.

The V gene is TRBV2, the J gene TRBJ1-5; 7 nucleotides match TRBD1. This CDR3 is 14 amino acids long. Germline V gives CDR1 SNHLY, CDR2 FYNNEI. V shed 2 bases and J 5 bases; nucleotides not matched to a gene: 3. Written as DNA, the CDR3 is TGTGCCAGCAGTGAAACAGGGGTCGATCAGCCCCAGCATTTT. Protein product: CASSETGVDQPQHF. Using reference TRBV2 and TRBJ1-5 for the parts outside the CDR3, the full variable domain is EPEVTQTPSHQVTQMGQEVILRCVPISNHLYFYWYRQILGQKVEFLVSFYNNEISEKSEIFDDQFSVERPDGSNFTLKIRSTKLEDSAMYFCASSETGVDQPQHFGDGTRLSIL.

The chain recombines TRBV18 with TRBJ1-4, with D perhaps TRBD1 (6 bases). The CDR3 is 14 amino acids. Trimming took off 3 bases at V and 8 bases at J, with 13 bases between the two ends. Germline V CDR1 and CDR2: KGHSH, LQKENI. CDR3 sequence: CASSPAGEPEKLFF. Written as DNA, the CDR3 is TGTGCCAGCTCACCGGCAGGGGAGCCCGAAAAACTGTTTTTT. Full variable domain (rest looked up from reference TRBV18 and TRBJ1-4): NAGVMQNPRHLVRRRGQEARLRCSPMKGHSHVYWYRQLPEEGLKFMVYLQKENIIDESGMPKERFSAEFPKEGPSILRIQQVVRGDSAAYFCASSPAGEPEKLFFGSGTQLSVL.

This chain uses TRBV4-3 with TRBJ2-3; the D gene is possibly TRBD2 (7 bases). CDR1 is LGHNA and CDR2 is YSLEER in the germline V gene. This CDR3 has 18 amino acids. Trimming cost V 3 bases and J 3 bases, with 22 bases left between them. DNA for the CDR3: TGCGCCAGCAGCCACCGGAAGGCGGGGGCTGAAGGTACAGATACGCAGTATTTT. Amino acid sequence: CASSHRKAGAEGTDTQYF.

The gene calls are TRBV10-3 and TRBJ2-1; 9 positions match TRBD1. After removal of 10 bases from V and 1 base from J, the junction contained 5 bases not matched to a gene. CDR3 length equals 14 residues. From germline, CDR1 is ENHRY and CDR2 SYGVKD. This CDR3 reads CARRQGGSYNEQFF. The DNA for the CDR3 is TGTGCCAGGAGACAGGGGGGGTCCTACAATGAGCAGTTCTTC.

The chain couples TRBV19 to TRBJ1-2, with 9 bases fitting TRBD1. The CDR3 has 13 amino acids. Germline-derived CDR1 and CDR2 are LNHDA and SQIVND (reference sequence). Losses at the gene ends were 6 bases for V and 7 bases for J; bases not matched to a gene: 6. The CDR3 DNA reads as TGTGCCAGTAGACCGGGACAGGGAGGTGGCTACACCTTC. Amino acids: CASRPGQGGGYTF.

This clone showed up just a few times. The chain recombines TRBV18 with TRBJ2-7; TRBD2 might be the D (5 bases). This CDR3 region has 12 residues. The ends were cut back, 3 bases at V and 5 bases at J, with 8 bases in the middle. The V gene's germline CDR1 is KGHSH and CDR2 LQKENI. CDR3 sequence reads: CASSPGANEQYF. The CDR3, as DNA: TGTGCCAGCTCACCGGGAGCTAACGAGCAGTACTTC.

This clone was seen only a few times. Here the CDR3 reads CASSLGQINQPQHF. The CDR3 nucleotides read TGTGCCAGCAGCTTAGGACAGATAAATCAGCCCCAGCATTTT. The chain employs TRBV7-2 and TRBJ1-5; D is perhaps TRBD1 (5 bases). This CDR3 is built from 14 residues. Between the trimmed V and J ends, which lost 1 base and 4 bases, there was a span of 8 bases. The germline V gene has CDR1 SGHTA and CDR2 FQGNSA.

This chain connects TRBV2 to TRBJ2-3; D possibly corresponds to TRBD2 (6 bases). Germline V gives CDR1 SNHLY, CDR2 FYNNEI. V was clipped by 7 bases and J by 2 bases, with 13 bases between them. CDR3 length equals 14 residues. This CDR3 reads CASNTGLYTDTQYF. In DNA form, the CDR3 reads TGTGCCAGCAACACGGGACTTTACACAGATACGCAGTATTTT.

V is TRBV6-6 and J is TRBJ2-4; D gene uncertain. Germline CDR1 reads MNHNY; CDR2 reads SVGAGI (reference sequence). The CDR3 consists of 15 residues. Trimming removed 2 bases from V and 1 base from J, with 9 bases in between. CDR3 loop: CASSYDSAAKNIQYF. The CDR3, as DNA: TGTGCCAGCAGTTACGACTCAGCGGCCAAAAACATTCAGTACTTC.